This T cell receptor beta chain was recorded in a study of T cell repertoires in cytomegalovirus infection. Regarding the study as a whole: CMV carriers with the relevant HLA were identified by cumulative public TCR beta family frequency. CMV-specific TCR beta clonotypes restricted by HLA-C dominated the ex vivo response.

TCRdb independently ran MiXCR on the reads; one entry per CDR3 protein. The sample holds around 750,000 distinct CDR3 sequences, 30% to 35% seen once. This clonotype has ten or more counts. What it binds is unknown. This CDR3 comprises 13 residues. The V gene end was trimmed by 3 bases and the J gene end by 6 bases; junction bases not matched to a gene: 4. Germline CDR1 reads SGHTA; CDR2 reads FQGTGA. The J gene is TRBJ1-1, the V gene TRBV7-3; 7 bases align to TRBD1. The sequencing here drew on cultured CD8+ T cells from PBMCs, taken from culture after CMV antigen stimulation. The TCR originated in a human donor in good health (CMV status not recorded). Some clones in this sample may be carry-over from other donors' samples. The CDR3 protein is CASSFGQDSEAFF. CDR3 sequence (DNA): TGTGCCAGCAGCTTCGGACAGGACTCTGAAGCTTTCTTT.